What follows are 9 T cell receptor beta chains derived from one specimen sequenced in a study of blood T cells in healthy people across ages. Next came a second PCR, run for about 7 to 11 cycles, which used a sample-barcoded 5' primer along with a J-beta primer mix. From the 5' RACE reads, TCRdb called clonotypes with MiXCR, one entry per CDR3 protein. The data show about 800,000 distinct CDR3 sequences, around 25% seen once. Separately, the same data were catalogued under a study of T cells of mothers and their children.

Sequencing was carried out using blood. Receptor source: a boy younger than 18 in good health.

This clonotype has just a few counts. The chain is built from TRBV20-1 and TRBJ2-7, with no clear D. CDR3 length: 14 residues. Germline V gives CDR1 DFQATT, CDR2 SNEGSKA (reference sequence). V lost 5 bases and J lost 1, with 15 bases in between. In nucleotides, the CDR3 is TGCAGTGCTGAAAGGGCCCAACTTTCCTACGAGCAGTACTTC. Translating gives CSAERAQLSYEQYF.

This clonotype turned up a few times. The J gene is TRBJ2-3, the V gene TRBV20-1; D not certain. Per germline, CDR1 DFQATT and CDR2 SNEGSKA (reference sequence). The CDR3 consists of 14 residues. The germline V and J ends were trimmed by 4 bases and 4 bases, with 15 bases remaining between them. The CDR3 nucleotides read TGCAGTGCTAAAATCCCCTCGAGCGCAGATACGCAGTATTTT. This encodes CSAKIPSSADTQYF.

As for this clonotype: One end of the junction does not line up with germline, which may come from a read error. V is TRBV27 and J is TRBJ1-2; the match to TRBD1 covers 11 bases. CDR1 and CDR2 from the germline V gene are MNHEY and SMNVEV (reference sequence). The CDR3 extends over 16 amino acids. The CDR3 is CASSLHGQGADYGYIF. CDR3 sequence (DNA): TGTGCCAGCAGTTTACATGGACAGGGGGCCGACTATGGCTACATCTTC.

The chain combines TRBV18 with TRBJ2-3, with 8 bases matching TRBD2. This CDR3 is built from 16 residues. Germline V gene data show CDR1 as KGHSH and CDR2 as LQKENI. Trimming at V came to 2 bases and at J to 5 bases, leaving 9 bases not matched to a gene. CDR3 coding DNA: TGTGCCAGCTCACCAGAAGGACTAGCCAGAAGAGATACGCAGTATTTT. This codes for CASSPEGLARRDTQYF.

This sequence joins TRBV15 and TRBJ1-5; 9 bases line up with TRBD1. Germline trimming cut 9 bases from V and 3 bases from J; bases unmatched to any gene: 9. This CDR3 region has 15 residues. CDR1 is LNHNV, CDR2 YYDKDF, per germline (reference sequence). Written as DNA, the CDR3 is TGTGCCACTTCCAAGGACAGGGGATTCAATCAGCCCCAGCATTTT. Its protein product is CATSKDRGFNQPQHF.

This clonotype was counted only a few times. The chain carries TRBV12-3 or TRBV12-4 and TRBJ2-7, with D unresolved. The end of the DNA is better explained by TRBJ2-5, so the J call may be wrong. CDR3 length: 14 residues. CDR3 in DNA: TGTGCCAGCAGCAATCAAGAGGTCGGCGAGACCCAGTACTTC. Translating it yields CASSNQEVGETQYF.

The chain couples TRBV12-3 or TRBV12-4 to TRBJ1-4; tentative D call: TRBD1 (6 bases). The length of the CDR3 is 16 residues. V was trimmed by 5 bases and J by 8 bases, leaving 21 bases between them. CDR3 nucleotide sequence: TGTGCCAGCAGTCCTGGTGTCAGGGGCTTAGTGGAAAAACTGTTTTTT. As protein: CASSPGVRGLVEKLFF.

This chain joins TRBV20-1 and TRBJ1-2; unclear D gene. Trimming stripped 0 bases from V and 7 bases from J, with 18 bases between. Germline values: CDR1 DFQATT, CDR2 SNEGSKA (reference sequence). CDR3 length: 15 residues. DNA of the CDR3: TGCAGTGCTAGAGATCCTGGGCCATCTTTACCTGGCTACACCTTC. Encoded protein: CSARDPGPSLPGYTF.

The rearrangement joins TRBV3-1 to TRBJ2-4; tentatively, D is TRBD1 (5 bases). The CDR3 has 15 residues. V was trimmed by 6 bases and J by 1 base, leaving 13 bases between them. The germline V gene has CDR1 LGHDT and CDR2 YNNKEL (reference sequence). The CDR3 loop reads CASRTSGAAKNIQYF. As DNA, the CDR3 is TGTGCCAGCAGAACCAGTGGGGCGGCCAAAAACATTCAGTACTTC.